This T cell receptor (beta chain) stems from a study of CD8 T cells in ankylosing spondylitis. Study results and caveats: It was reported that disease-linked clones were significantly enriched in matched ankylosing spondylitis synovial fluid. What appeared characteristic of ankylosing spondylitis blood was a TCR beta motif of eight highly homologous variants.

This clonotype was picked up a small number of times. Its specificity is unknown. The CDR3 runs to 15 residues. The ends were cut back, 6 bases at V and 1 base at J, with 14 bases in the middle. The V gene's germline CDR1 is ENHRY and CDR2 SYGVKD. Quantitative 5'-RACE was performed with molecular barcodes, and it yielded the TCR beta libraries. Each CDR3 protein gets one entry after TCRdb re-called the 5' RACE reads with MiXCR. The sample includes some 330,000 distinct CDR3 sequences, less than 9.5% of them seen just once. The sequence came from a male donor with ankylosing spondylitis. Sequencing was carried out using blood, either unsorted or a sorted T cell fraction (not recorded which). The J gene is TRBJ2-3, the V gene TRBV10-3; tentative D call: TRBD2 (5 bases). CDR3 protein: CAISQLTAGTDTQYF. CDR3 nucleotides: TGTGCCATCAGCCAACTTACAGCGGGCACAGATACGCAGTATTTT.